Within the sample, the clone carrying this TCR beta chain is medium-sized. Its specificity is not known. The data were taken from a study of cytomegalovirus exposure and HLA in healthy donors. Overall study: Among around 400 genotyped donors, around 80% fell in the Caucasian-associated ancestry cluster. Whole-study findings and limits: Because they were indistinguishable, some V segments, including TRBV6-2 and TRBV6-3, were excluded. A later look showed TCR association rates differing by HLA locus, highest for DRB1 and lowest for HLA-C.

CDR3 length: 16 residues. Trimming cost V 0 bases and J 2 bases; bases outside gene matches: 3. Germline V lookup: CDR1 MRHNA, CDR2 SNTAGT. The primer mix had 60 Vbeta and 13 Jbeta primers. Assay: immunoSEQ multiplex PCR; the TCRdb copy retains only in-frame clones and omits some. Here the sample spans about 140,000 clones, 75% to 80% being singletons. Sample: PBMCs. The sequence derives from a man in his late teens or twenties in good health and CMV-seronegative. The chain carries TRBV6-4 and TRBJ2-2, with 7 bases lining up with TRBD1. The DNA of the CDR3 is TGTGCCAGCAGTGACTCAAGGGACAGAAACACCGGGGAGCTGTTTTTT. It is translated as CASSDSRDRNTGELFF.